This T cell receptor (beta chain) was retrieved from a study of PD-L1 blockade in urothelial cancer. Study overall: Patients' atezolizumab regimen, 1,200 mg intravenously every 3 weeks, began in the mid-2010s. Median blood clonality was roughly 0.072, with around 83,000 unique TCRs.

Data came from immunoSEQ multiplex PCR; TCRdb stores just in-frame clones and leaves some out. This table has some 110,000 clones, around 89% appearing once. The germline gives CDR1 SGDLS, CDR2 YYNGEE. V dropped 3 bases and J dropped 7 bases, with 13 bases sitting between them. The CDR3 loop spans 13 amino acids. This clone was counted a single time. The time point is: peripheral blood 6 weeks after treatment start. This chain links TRBV9 with TRBJ1-1, with D uncertain. The source was PBMCs, collected around atezolizumab (anti-PD-L1) treatment. This sequence originates from a man aged 60 to 69 with urothelial cancer. The CDR3: CASSAGPTVEAFF. For the CDR3, the DNA is TGTGCCAGCAGCGCTGGGCCAACCGTTGAAGCTTTCTTT.